This T cell receptor beta chain was retrieved from a study of control samples from healthy donors and cancer patients. Produced via immunoSEQ multiplex PCR; TCRdb's table is partial and in-frame only. The table lists 80,000 or so clones, 91% of them singletons. The CDR3 loop spans 13 amino acids. V was clipped by 5 bases and J by 5 bases; unmatched bases: 2. Germline values: CDR1 GTSNPN, CDR2 SVGIG (reference sequence). The clonotype comes from a middle-aged man in good health. The sequenced sample consisted of blood. V is TRBV30 and J is TRBJ2-2, with 10 bases matching TRBD1. CDR3 sequence reads: CAWGGQGTGELFF. As DNA, the CDR3 is TGTGCCTGGGGGGGACAGGGGACCGGGGAGCTGTTTTTT.